This T cell receptor beta chain was sequenced in a study of Ad26.COV2.S vaccination and SARS-CoV-2 variants. The overall study: Each vaccinee took Ad26.COV2.S intramuscularly, once or twice 56 days apart.

As for treatment: roughly 19 received Ad26.COV2.S at low or high dose, single or two shots; five or six received placebo; per-sample allocation not given. Sampling was performed 63 days after the first vaccine or placebo injection. CDR3 size: 13 residues. CDR1 and CDR2 (germline): MNHEY, SMNVEV (reference sequence). Trimming took 5 bases from V and 1 from J, leaving 9 bases between them. Sequencing was performed with immunoSEQ multiplex PCR; in TCRdb, only in-frame clones are kept and a portion is missing. The sample consists of 440,000 or so clones, 80% to 95% of them appearing once. The input for sequencing was peripheral blood, taken in a trial of Ad26.COV2.S vaccine versus placebo. This sequence was found in a person aged 18-60 years who received the Ad26.COV2.S COVID-19 vaccine or a placebo. V is TRBV27 and J is TRBJ2-7; possibly TRBD1 for D (6 bases). The CDR3 sequence: CASSIGQSYEQYF. CDR3 coding DNA: TGTGCCAGCAGTATCGGACAGTCCTACGAGCAGTACTTC.